The rows below give T cell receptor beta chains drawn from one sample of a study of T cell changes during pregnancy in multiple sclerosis. Sequencing was performed with immunoSEQ multiplex PCR; in TCRdb, only in-frame clones are kept and a portion is missing. The table includes some 64,000 clones, roughly 88% detected once. This specimen consisted of peripheral blood, obtained in the second trimester of pregnancy. The receptors come from a female donor in good health, enrolled as a control in a pregnancy study. Each CDR3 is given with its conserved first and last residue. The order of the fields is D gene, J gene, V gene, clone size, CDR3 protein, CDR3 DNA. The D gene is left open where the match is weak. Rows may omit the clone size; those that give it use once, few, many or a size class.

D: TRBD2
J: TRBJ2-1
V: TRBV27
size: -
CDR3: CASSFGGGAYNEQFF
DNA: TGTGCCAGCAGTTTCGGGGGAGGGGCCTACAATGAGCAGTTCTTC

D: TRBD1
J: TRBJ1-4
V: TRBV5-1
size: -
CDR3: CASSLARTGATEKLFF
DNA: TGCGCCAGCAGCTTGGCCAGGACAGGGGCGACTGAAAAACTGTTTTTT

D: -
J: TRBJ1-1
V: TRBV6-4
size: few
CDR3: CASSDSIGARAFF
DNA: TGTGCCAGCAGTGACTCGATTGGGGCGCGGGCTTTCTTT

D: -
J: TRBJ2-7
V: TRBV10-3
size: -
CDR3: CAIRDPGRSSGYEQYF
DNA: TGTGCCATCAGGGACCCCGGGAGATCTTCAGGCTACGAGCAGTACTTC

D: TRBD1
J: TRBJ2-7
V: TRBV10-3
size: -
CDR3: CATDPGQFYEQYF
DNA: TGTGCCACTGATCCGGGACAGTTCTACGAGCAGTACTTC

D: -
J: TRBJ1-1
V: TRBV27
size: -
CDR3: CASSLLGATEAFF
DNA: TGTGCCAGCAGTTTATTGGGGGCCACTGAAGCTTTCTTT

D: -
J: TRBJ1-2
V: TRBV5-1
size: -
CDR3: CASSLALSEDGYTF
DNA: TGCGCCAGCAGCTTGGCGCTCTCGGAGGATGGCTACACCTTC

D: -
J: TRBJ2-5
V: TRBV18
size: -
CDR3: CASSPNGVSQETQYF
DNA: TGTGCCAGCTCACCAAATGGAGTTAGCCAAGAGACCCAGTACTTC

D: -
J: TRBJ2-5
V: TRBV5-6
size: -
CDR3: CASSFGGLREMVVAGTQYF
DNA: TGTGCCAGCAGCTTCGGCGGGCTCCGGGAGATGGTCGTTGCGGGGACCCAGTACTTC

D: -
J: TRBJ2-1
V: TRBV29-1
size: few
CDR3: CSVARGLAEFYNEQFF
DNA: TGCAGCGTTGCACGAGGTCTGGCGGAGTTCTACAATGAGCAGTTCTTC

D: -
J: TRBJ1-1
V: TRBV27
size: -
CDR3: CASSLAGNTEAFF
DNA: TGTGCCAGCAGTTTAGCCGGGAACACTGAAGCTTTCTTT

D: -
J: TRBJ1-5
V: TRBV19
size: -
CDR3: CASSINRRSNQPQHF
DNA: TGTGCCAGTAGTATAAACAGACGTAGCAATCAGCCCCAGCATTTT

D: TRBD1
J: TRBJ2-7
V: TRBV7-9
size: few
CDR3: CASSLGGRGSGEQYF
DNA: TGTGCCAGCAGCTTAGGGGGCAGGGGGTCGGGGGAGCAGTACTTC

D: -
J: TRBJ1-2
V: TRBV19
size: -
CDR3: CASSDPGDNYGYTF
DNA: TGTGCCAGTAGCGATCCAGGGGACAACTATGGCTACACCTTC

D: TRBD1
J: TRBJ1-1
V: TRBV2
size: -
CDR3: CASRRGQGASEAFF
DNA: TGTGCCAGCAGACGAGGACAGGGGGCCTCTGAAGCTTTCTTT

D: -
J: TRBJ1-2
V: TRBV5-4
size: -
CDR3: CASSLAGAGGYGYTF
DNA: TGTGCCAGCAGCTTGGCCGGGGCGGGGGGCTATGGCTACACCTTC

D: TRBD2
J: TRBJ2-7
V: TRBV7-2
size: once
CDR3: CASSLVLAGAYEQYF
DNA: TGTGCCAGCAGCTTAGTACTAGCGGGCGCCTACGAGCAGTACTTC

D: -
J: TRBJ2-4
V: TRBV6-1
size: -
CDR3: CASSSAMRENIQYF
DNA: TGTGCCAGCAGTTCCGCTATGAGAGAAAACATTCAGTACTTC

D: -
J: TRBJ1-4
V: TRBV6-5
size: -
CDR3: CASSYSGGPNEKLFF
DNA: TGTGCCAGCAGTTACTCGGGGGGGCCTAATGAAAAACTGTTTTTT

D: -
J: TRBJ2-1
V: TRBV5-1
size: -
CDR3: CASSFGSSTGYNEQFF
DNA: TGCGCCAGCAGCTTTGGGTCTTCGACGGGCTACAATGAGCAGTTCTTC

D: -
J: TRBJ1-3
V: TRBV14
size: few
CDR3: CASSLLRGETGNTIYF
DNA: TGTGCCAGCAGCCTTCTGCGGGGGGAGACTGGAAACACCATATATTTT

D: TRBD1
J: TRBJ2-1
V: TRBV19
size: once
CDR3: CASSSSGTEFFVNEQFF
DNA: TGTGCCAGTAGTTCCTCCGGGACAGAATTTTTTGTCAATGAGCAGTTCTTC

D: -
J: TRBJ1-5
V: TRBV7-2
size: -
CDR3: CASSLQAYSYQPQHF
DNA: TGTGCCAGCAGCTTACAGGCTTACAGCTATCAGCCCCAGCATTTT

D: TRBD2
J: TRBJ2-7
V: TRBV7-9
size: -
CDR3: CASSFFRDGTNYEQYF
DNA: TGTGCCAGCAGCTTCTTCAGGGACGGGACTAACTACGAGCAGTACTTC

D: -
J: TRBJ1-6
V: TRBV5-1
size: once
CDR3: CASSLDSLIRPLHF
DNA: TGCGCCAGCAGCTTGGACTCCCTAATTCGACCCCTCCACTTT

D: TRBD1
J: TRBJ2-7
V: TRBV5-4
size: -
CDR3: CASSTRTGSYEQYF
DNA: TGTGCCAGCAGCACAAGGACAGGGAGCTACGAGCAGTACTTC

D: TRBD2
J: TRBJ2-1
V: TRBV5-6
size: -
CDR3: CASSSERGGKDEQFF
DNA: TGTGCCAGCAGCTCCGAGCGGGGGGGCAAAGATGAGCAGTTCTTC

D: TRBD2
J: TRBJ2-1
V: TRBV7-9
size: -
CDR3: CASSLSLAGGPIGQFF
DNA: TGTGCCAGCAGCTTGTCTCTAGCGGGGGGGCCGATCGGGCAGTTCTTC

D: TRBD2
J: TRBJ2-2
V: TRBV9
size: -
CDR3: CASSVAGGRLMAGELFF
DNA: TGTGCCAGCAGCGTAGCGGGAGGGCGCTTAATGGCCGGGGAGCTGTTTTTT

D: TRBD2
J: TRBJ2-5
V: TRBV7-2
size: few
CDR3: CASSPGTSGETQYF
DNA: TGTGCCAGCAGCCCGGGGACTAGCGGAGAGACCCAGTACTTC

D: TRBD1
J: TRBJ1-1
V: TRBV7-8
size: -
CDR3: CASRQGVAEAFF
DNA: TGTGCCAGCCGACAGGGCGTCGCTGAAGCTTTCTTT

D: TRBD1
J: TRBJ2-7
V: TRBV7-2
size: -
CDR3: CASSLDRGPNEQYF
DNA: TGTGCCAGCAGCTTAGACAGGGGGCCAAACGAGCAGTACTTC

D: -
J: TRBJ1-1
V: TRBV5-1
size: -
CDR3: CASSLVGAGVPEAFF
DNA: TGCGCCAGCAGCTTGGTAGGGGCAGGGGTCCCTGAAGCTTTCTTT

D: TRBD2
J: TRBJ2-3
V: TRBV19
size: -
CDR3: CASSIVGGGRLTDTQYF
DNA: TGTGCCAGTAGTATAGTGGGAGGCGGGAGGCTGACAGATACGCAGTATTTT

D: TRBD2
J: TRBJ2-3
V: TRBV2
size: -
CDR3: CASSTRGGGLTDTQYF
DNA: TGTGCCAGCAGTACGCGGGGGGGCGGGCTCACAGATACGCAGTATTTT

D: -
J: TRBJ2-5
V: TRBV7-7
size: -
CDR3: CASSPSRGLSWQTQYF
DNA: TGTGCTAGCAGCCCGAGTCGCGGATTATCCTGGCAGACCCAGTACTTC

D: -
J: TRBJ1-3
V: TRBV9
size: -
CDR3: CASSVVGGSGNTIYF
DNA: TGTGCCAGCAGCGTAGTTGGCGGCTCTGGAAACACCATATATTTT

D: TRBD1
J: TRBJ2-5
V: TRBV4-2
size: -
CDR3: CASSQAGTGEETQYF
DNA: TGTGCCAGCAGCCAAGCCGGGACAGGTGAGGAGACCCAGTACTTC